The present T cell receptor (beta chain) was sequenced within a study of OX40 agonist ivuxolimab in advanced cancers. The CDR3 runs 17 residues. The junction had 11 bases not matched to a gene; V was cut back by 5 bases and J by 4 bases. Germline CDR1 LNHDA, CDR2 SQIVND (reference sequence). Only in-frame clones appear in the TCRdb table, and some are missing; sequencing was by immunoSEQ multiplex PCR. The sample shows tens of thousands of clones, 85% to 90% of them seen only once. The chain recombines TRBV19 with TRBJ2-3; 11 positions match TRBD1. The TCR originated in an adult with an advanced solid tumor such as melanoma, head and neck, liver or kidney cancer. Sequencing used CD4+ or CD8+ T cells sorted from blood, obtained in a trial of the OX40 agonist ivuxolimab. The CDR3 is CASSPTMGQGEADTQYF. The CDR3 nucleotides read TGTGCCAGTAGTCCAACCATGGGACAGGGGGAGGCAGATACGCAGTATTTT.